This TCR beta chain was sequenced for a study of monozygotic twins with inflammatory bowel disease. Germline CDR1 reads SGHAT; CDR2 reads FQNNGV. The CDR3 consists of 15 residues. TCRdb reprocessed the 5' RACE reads; each CDR3 protein has one entry and no DNA is given. Its table lists approximately 400,000 distinct CDR3 sequences. This receptor was identified in a human donor with ulcerative colitis or Crohn's disease, or a healthy co-twin of an affected twin (not recorded which). Sequenced sample: blood. The rearrangement links TRBV11-2 to TRBJ2-5; TCRdb's assignment of TRBD1 cannot be checked, as there is no DNA. CDR3 sequence reads: CASSFGRLPGETQYF.